The 29 T cell receptor beta chains presented below share a single source sample, sequenced in a study of Ad26.COV2.S vaccination and SARS-CoV-2 variants (dated by TCRdb to the early 2020s). Libraries were constructed by the immunoSEQ multiplex PCR assay. TCRdb limited this immuneACCESS table to in-frame rearrangements with V and J called. A share of clones is missing; checked studies link under half to unresolved V genes, and the rest is unexplained. The sample table records hundreds of thousands of clones; 89% of these occur just once. The top ten clonotypes cover approximately 1.5% of the sample. The treatment or condition label, as the study defines it: 19 received Ad26.COV2.S at low or high dose, single or two shots; five or six received placebo; per-sample allocation not given. For vaccine and placebo recipients, the sequenced repertoires came from samples collected on day 63 after the first injection.

This specimen was peripheral blood, taken in a trial of Ad26.COV2.S vaccine versus placebo. Receptor source: a person aged 18 to 59 who received the Ad26.COV2.S COVID-19 vaccine or a placebo.

The V and J genes are TRBV24-1 and TRBJ2-2; tentative D call: TRBD2 (5 bases). V dropped 5 bases and J dropped 4 bases, with 16 bases sitting between them. The length of the CDR3 is 16 residues. Germline values: CDR1 KGHDR, CDR2 SFDVKD. The CDR3 is CATSVLGGPFTGELFF. Here the CDR3 DNA reads TGTGCCACCAGTGTCCTTGGAGGTCCTTTCACCGGGGAGCTGTTTTTT.

This clone was recorded a few times. V gene TRBV24-1 combines with J gene TRBJ2-7; TRBD1 agrees at 8 bases. CDR1 is KGHDR, CDR2 SFDVKD, per germline. This CDR3 has 17 amino acids. J lost 4 bases, V lost 5 bases, and 15 bases had no gene match. The CDR3 DNA reads TGTGCCACCAGTGCCCCCCTCGGACAGGGTAAGGGTTACGAGCAGTACTTC. Translating gives CATSAPLGQGKGYEQYF.

A few counts support this clone. The chain is built from TRBV7-9 and TRBJ1-2, with unresolved D. Germline lookup yields CDR1 SEHNR and CDR2 FQNEAQ (reference sequence). There are 16 residues in the CDR3. The V end lost 1 base, the J end lost 6 bases, and 18 bases lay between the germline ends. The CDR3 spells CASSLVGQRGRDGYTF. The CDR3 DNA is TGTGCCAGCAGCTTAGTTGGCCAAAGAGGGCGGGATGGCTACACCTTC.

This clone was recorded once. V gene TRBV5-4 combines with J gene TRBJ2-2, with D perhaps matching TRBD1 or TRBD2 (6 bases each). In germline, CDR1 is SGHNT, CDR2 YYREEE (reference sequence). Trimming took off 4 bases at V and 5 bases at J, with 15 bases between the two ends. This CDR3 has 15 amino acids. The CDR3 DNA sequence: TGTGCCAGCAGCGGGGGGCGCGGGTCTACCGGGGAGCTGTTTTTT. Translating gives CASSGGRGSTGELFF.

The V gene is TRBV7-9, the J gene TRBJ1-5; 10 bases align to TRBD1. With V trimmed by 1 base and J by 7 bases, 13 bases remained unmatched. Germline V gene data show CDR1 as SEHNR and CDR2 as FQNEAQ (reference sequence). This CDR3 region has 18 residues. CDR3 loop: CASSLGGGGQGRGQPQHF. As DNA, the CDR3 is TGTGCCAGCAGCTTAGGGGGAGGGGGACAGGGGCGCGGACAGCCCCAGCATTTT.

The rearrangement links TRBV7-2 to TRBJ2-7, with D perhaps TRBD2 (5 bases). With 3 bases removed from V and 2 bases from J, the gap between germline ends came to 11 bases. Germline V gene sequence: CDR1 SGHTA, CDR2 FQGNSA. The CDR3 is 14 residues long. The CDR3 loop is CASSLRTETYEQYF. DNA for the CDR3: TGTGCCAGCAGCTTGCGGACTGAGACCTACGAGCAGTACTTC.

The chain carries TRBV7-9 and TRBJ1-3; tentatively, D is TRBD1 (5 bases). CDR3 length: 15 amino acids. Germline-derived CDR1 and CDR2 are SEHNR and FQNEAQ (reference sequence). The germline V and J ends were trimmed by 5 bases and 2 bases, with 13 bases remaining between them. The CDR3 spells CASSLRRGTGNTIYF. The CDR3 DNA is TGTGCCAGCAGCCTTCGACGGGGGACTGGAAACACCATATATTTT.

In DNA form, the CDR3 reads TGTGCCAGTAGTAGCAGCGGGATGAACACTGAAGCTTTCTTT. Its protein is CASSSSGMNTEAFF. The chain has TRBV19 and TRBJ1-1; D gene uncertain. There are 14 residues in the CDR3. Germline CDR1 and CDR2: LNHDA and SQIVND (reference sequence). With 4 bases removed from V and 0 bases from J, the gap between germline ends came to 9 bases.

A single count supports this clone. This chain uses TRBV6-6 with TRBJ2-5; 8 bases match TRBD2. The CDR3 has 15 amino acids. The trim removed 7 bases at V and 7 bases at J, leaving 14 bases unmatched. The germline CDR1 and CDR2 sequences are MNHNY and SVGAGI (reference sequence). CDR3 nucleotides: TGTGCCAGCATCTATAGCGGGGCCGCGCGGGGGACCCAGTACTTC. Its protein is CASIYSGAARGTQYF.

CDR3 loop: CASSALASGGPDTQYF. The CDR3 nucleotides read TGTGCCAGCAGCGCTCTCGCTAGCGGGGGCCCCGATACGCAGTATTTT. The chain links TRBV9 to TRBJ2-3, with 10 nucleotides matching TRBD2. J was trimmed by 6 bases and V by 3 bases; bases with no gene match: 10. Per germline, CDR1 SGDLS and CDR2 YYNGEE. CDR3 size: 16 residues.

The chain joins TRBV14 to TRBJ2-5, with D possibly being TRBD2 (5 bases). The CDR3 consists of 14 residues. The germline V and J ends were trimmed by 2 bases and 2 bases, with 9 bases remaining between them. CDR1 is SGHDN, CDR2 FVKESK, per germline. CDR3 coding DNA: TGTGCCAGCAGCCAACGGAGGAGACAAGAGACCCAGTACTTC. Translated, it gives CASSQRRRQETQYF.

The chain couples TRBV10-2 to TRBJ2-7, with D uncertain. Trimming shortened V by 0 bases and J by 4 bases, and 7 bases separated the two germline ends. There are 13 residues in the CDR3. Germline CDR1 is WSHSY and CDR2 is SAAADI. In nucleotides, the CDR3 is TGCGCCAGCAGTGAGTCGATCAGATACGAGCAGTACTTC. It is translated as CASSESIRYEQYF.

This clone was seen just once. V and J are TRBV7-2 and TRBJ2-7; perhaps TRBD2 as D (7 bases). CDR3 length: 16 amino acids. CDR1 SGHTA and CDR2 FQGNSA come from the germline V gene. V was clipped by 1 base and J by 2 bases, with 15 bases between them. For the CDR3, the DNA is TGTGCCAGCAGCTTAGTTGGGGGGGCGTTGGCCTACGAGCAGTACTTC. Its protein product is CASSLVGGALAYEQYF.

The chain's CDR3 is CASSQAGGGYGYTF. The CDR3 nucleotides are TGTGCCAGCAGTCAAGCGGGCGGTGGCTATGGCTACACCTTC. The gene calls are TRBV9 and TRBJ1-2; D unclear. This CDR3 has 14 amino acids. Germline assignment: CDR1 SGDLS and CDR2 YYNGEE. V was clipped by 5 bases and J by 4 bases, with 15 bases between them.

The chain combines TRBV19 with TRBJ2-5; D may be TRBD1 (5 bases). V was cut by 3 bases and J by 5 bases, with 16 bases left in between. The germline V gene has CDR1 LNHDA and CDR2 SQIVND (reference sequence). This CDR3 contains 15 residues. Here the CDR3 reads CASSIVTGGRETQYF. The CDR3 DNA sequence: TGTGCCAGTAGTATCGTTACAGGTGGAAGGGAGACCCAGTACTTC.

This clone appeared a single time. One base away lies a much larger clone, so this may be a sequencing read error. Within the sample, other DNA sequences also encode this same CDR3. The DNA for the CDR3 is TGTGCCAGCAGGGGACAGGCGAACACTGAAGCTTTCTTT. This translates into CASRGQANTEAFF. The J gene is TRBJ1-1, the V gene TRBV2; TRBD1 matches at 8 bases. CDR3 length equals 13 residues. V dropped 6 bases and J dropped 1; count of bases not matched to a gene: 1. Per germline, CDR1 SNHLY and CDR2 FYNNEI.

The V call is TRBV27, the J call TRBJ2-3, with D possibly being TRBD2 (7 bases). CDR3 size: 20 residues. Germline V CDR1 and CDR2: MNHEY, SMNVEV (reference sequence). With 2 bases removed from V and 4 bases from J, the gap between germline ends came to 28 bases. CDR3 protein: CASSLRGETRFSGRADTQYF. DNA for the CDR3: TGTGCCAGCAGTTTAAGGGGGGAAACTAGGTTTAGCGGGCGCGCAGATACGCAGTATTTT.

The chain carries TRBV2 and TRBJ1-3; D gene ambiguous. The V end was cut by 2 bases, the J end by 0 bases, with 11 bases between. Germline V gives CDR1 SNHLY, CDR2 FYNNEI. The CDR3 extends over 16 amino acids. As DNA, the CDR3 is TGTGCCAGCAGTGAAATCCTTCAATCCTCTGGAAACACCATATATTTT. It is translated as CASSEILQSSGNTIYF.

The chain uses TRBV10-3 and TRBJ1-2; 8 positions agree with TRBD1. CDR1 and CDR2 from the germline V gene are ENHRY and SYGVKD. V was clipped by 0 bases and J by 5 bases; unmatched bases: 5. The CDR3 is 15 amino acids. CDR3 in amino acids: CAISESQGAGYGYTF. The CDR3 nucleotides are TGTGCCATCAGTGAGTCCCAGGGGGCTGGATATGGCTACACCTTC.

This rearrangement joins TRBV2 to TRBJ1-6; 7 nucleotides match TRBD1. The V and J ends lost 1 base and 5 bases, in that order; junction bases with no gene match: 11. Germline CDR1 is SNHLY and CDR2 is FYNNEI. The CDR3 runs to 18 residues. The CDR3 is CASSEVGQGVRDNSPLHF. The CDR3 DNA is TGTGCCAGCAGTGAAGTAGGGCAGGGGGTAAGGGATAATTCACCCCTCCACTTT.

The V call is TRBV19, the J call TRBJ1-1; 8 bases are a match to TRBD1. Trimming cost V 3 bases and J 5 bases; bases outside gene matches: 5. Germline lookup yields CDR1 LNHDA and CDR2 SQIVND (reference sequence). The CDR3 has 14 residues. CDR3 sequence reads: CASSIGQGQTEAFF. In nucleotides, the CDR3 is TGTGCCAGTAGTATCGGACAGGGTCAGACTGAAGCTTTCTTT.

This rearrangement joins TRBV9 to TRBJ1-4; D might be TRBD1 (5 bases). V was cut by 3 bases and J by 8 bases, with 14 bases left in between. CDR3 size: 14 residues. Looked up from germline, CDR1 is SGDLS and CDR2 is YYNGEE. CDR3 sequence: CASSAGLLGEKLFF. CDR3 nucleotide sequence: TGTGCCAGCAGCGCGGGACTTCTGGGAGAAAAACTGTTTTTT.

The chain is built from TRBV13 and TRBJ1-2, with TRBD1 matching over 7 bases. V was pared by 5 bases and J by 8 bases, with 11 bases of the junction left unmatched. Looked up from germline, CDR1 is PRHDT and CDR2 is FYEKMQ (reference sequence). This CDR3 has 14 residues. The CDR3 nucleotides read TGTGCCAGCAGCCCGGACAGGAACCTATGGGGCTACACCTTC. It yields the protein CASSPDRNLWGYTF.

V usage is TRBV24-1 and J usage is TRBJ1-5; no reliable D call. Germline CDR1 is KGHDR and CDR2 is SFDVKD. Trimming took off 10 bases at V and 0 bases at J, with 9 bases between the two ends. The CDR3 has 13 residues. CDR3 protein: CATRSSSNQPQHF. The DNA for the CDR3 is TGTGCCACTAGGTCGTCTAGCAATCAGCCCCAGCATTTT.

The chain joins TRBV12-1 to TRBJ1-6. TRBV12-1 is a recognized pseudogene. This CDR3 has 16 residues. DNA for the CDR3: TGTGCCAGCAGCTGGGACCCGGGGGGCGCGAATTCACCCCTCCACTTT. It is translated as CASSWDPGGANSPLHF.

Only one count was recorded for this clone. Other DNA sequences from this sample encode an identical CDR3 as well. This chain uses TRBV9 with TRBJ2-2, with D possibly matching TRBD2 (6 bases). Germline CDR1 SGDLS, CDR2 YYNGEE. The V gene lost 2 bases and the J gene lost 5 bases, with 7 bases spanning the gap. The CDR3 is 13 residues long. The CDR3 nucleotides are TGTGCCAGCAGCGTCGGGGGAACCGGGGAGCTGTTTTTT. Encoded protein: CASSVGGTGELFF.

The rearrangement uses TRBV18 and TRBJ2-3; unclear D gene. This CDR3 comprises 15 residues. Between the trimmed V and J ends, which lost 2 bases and 0 bases, there was a span of 9 bases. From germline, CDR1 is KGHSH and CDR2 LQKENI. The CDR3 DNA reads TGTGCCAGCTCACCAGCGGCCCTTAGCACAGATACGCAGTATTTT. The encoded protein is CASSPAALSTDTQYF.

CDR3 coding DNA: TGTGCCAGCAGCTCGGGACTAGGTTGGATTTACAATGAGCAGTTCTTC. It translates to CASSSGLGWIYNEQFF. This chain links TRBV11-2 with TRBJ2-1; 8 bases agree with TRBD2. The germline gives CDR1 SGHAT, CDR2 FQNNGV. Losses at the gene ends were 4 bases for V and 4 bases for J; bases not matched to a gene: 9. This CDR3 contains 16 residues.

This clone showed up just once. The chain uses TRBV6-2 or TRBV6-3 and TRBJ2-3; D call uncertain. Between the trimmed V and J ends, which lost 6 bases and 5 bases, there was a span of 9 bases. This CDR3 has 12 residues. Per the germline V gene, CDR1 is MNHEY and CDR2 is SVGEGT. In DNA form, the CDR3 reads TGTGCCAGCAGCCGGGTGGGAGATACGCAGTATTTT. Protein sequence: CASSRVGDTQYF.